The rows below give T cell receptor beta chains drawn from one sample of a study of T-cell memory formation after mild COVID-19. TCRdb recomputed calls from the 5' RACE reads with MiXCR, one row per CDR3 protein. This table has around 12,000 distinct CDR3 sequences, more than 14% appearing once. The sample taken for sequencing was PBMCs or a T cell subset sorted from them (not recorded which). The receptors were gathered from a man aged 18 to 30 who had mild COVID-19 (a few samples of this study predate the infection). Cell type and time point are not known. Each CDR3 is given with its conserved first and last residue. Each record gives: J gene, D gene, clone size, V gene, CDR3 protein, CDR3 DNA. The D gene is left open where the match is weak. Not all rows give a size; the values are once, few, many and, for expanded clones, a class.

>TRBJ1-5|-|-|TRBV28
CASSPPSEAANQPQHF
TGTGCCAGCAGTCCCCCCTCGGAAGCCGCCAATCAGCCCCAGCATTTT
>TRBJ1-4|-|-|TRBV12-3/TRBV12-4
CASSFVYATNEKLFF
TGTGCCAGCAGTTTTGTCTATGCAACTAATGAAAAACTGTTTTTT
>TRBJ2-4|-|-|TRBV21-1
CASSGPAMGRGDIQYF
TGTGCCAGCAGCGGCCCCGCCATGGGCCGCGGCGACATTCAGTACTTC
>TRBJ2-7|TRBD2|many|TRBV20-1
CSGTGLAGGLWGEQYF
TGCAGTGGGACGGGACTAGCGGGGGGGCTGTGGGGAGAGCAGTACTTC
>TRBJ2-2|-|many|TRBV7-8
CASSPLGGLWGELFF
TGTGCCAGCAGCCCCCTGGGGGGGCTCTGGGGGGAGCTGTTTTTT
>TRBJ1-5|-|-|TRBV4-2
CASSQELGLRNQPQHF
TGTGCCAGCAGCCAAGAGTTAGGATTGCGCAATCAGCCCCAGCATTTT
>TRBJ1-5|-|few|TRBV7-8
CASSPPGVGNQPQHF
TGTGCCAGCAGCCCCCCGGGGGTGGGCAATCAGCCCCAGCATTTT
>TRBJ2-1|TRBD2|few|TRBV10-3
CAISASGGPYNEQFF
TGTGCCATCAGTGCTAGCGGGGGGCCCTACAATGAGCAGTTCTTC
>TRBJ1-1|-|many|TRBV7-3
CASSSLMGNEAFF
TGTGCCAGCAGCAGCCTCATGGGGAATGAAGCTTTCTTT
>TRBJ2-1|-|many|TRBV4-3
CASSQDSMVAGSYNEQFF
TGCGCCAGCAGCCAAGACTCGATGGTAGCCGGCTCCTACAATGAGCAGTTCTTC
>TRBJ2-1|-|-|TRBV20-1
CSASLRVTDEQFF
TGCAGTGCTAGTTTGCGGGTTACCGATGAGCAGTTCTTC
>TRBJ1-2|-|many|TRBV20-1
CSASFGVSNYGYTF
TGCAGTGCTAGTTTTGGCGTTTCTAACTATGGCTACACCTTC
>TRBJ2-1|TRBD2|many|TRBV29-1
CSGQTSGGPYNEQFF
TGCAGCGGGCAGACTAGCGGGGGGCCCTACAATGAGCAGTTCTTC